This section outlines one TCR beta chain sequence together with its context. Its antigen is not identified. The data derive from a study of shared clonotypes between healthy human individuals. Whole-study context: Researchers drew samples from a couple of women and three men aged 18 to 49. Study results and caveats: It was only blood that was sampled, and tissue repertoires likely differ.

Measured with immunoSEQ multiplex PCR; TCRdb has only the in-frame clones, and not every one. The sample includes more than 2 million clones, roughly 95% of them seen just once. Germline loops: CDR1 SEHNR, CDR2 FQNEAQ (reference sequence). V was clipped by 6 bases and J by 5 bases, with 10 bases between them. This CDR3 region has 12 residues. The naive CD8 fraction comprised CD45RO-negative cells positively selected for CCR7 and excluded terminally differentiated effector memory CD45RA+ cells. Sequenced material: naive CD8+ T cells sorted from blood. This chain uses TRBV7-9 with TRBJ1-1, with D maybe TRBD1 (5 bases). The sequence derives from a man aged 18 to 29 in good health. CDR3 amino acids: CASRWGETEAFF. The CDR3 coding sequence is TGTGCCAGCAGATGGGGGGAGACTGAAGCTTTCTTT.